Sequencing of this T cell receptor (beta chain) was carried out in a study of shared clonotypes between healthy human individuals. This CDR3 spans 14 amino acids. The V end lost 2 bases, the J end lost 4 bases, and 12 bases lay between the germline ends. Germline values: CDR1 SGHTA, CDR2 FQGNSA. Sequenced by immunoSEQ multiplex PCR; TCRdb stores in-frame clones only, minus some. The data hold 2 million to 2.5 million clones, with nearly 97% observed a single time. CD45RA+ naive and CD45RA-negative memory subsets were separated from CD4+ cells. The sample comprised naive CD4+ T cells sorted from blood. Subset described: CD45RA+ positively selected. The chain uses TRBV7-2 and TRBJ2-7; D uncertain. This clonotype originated in a young man in good health. The CDR3: CASSLLVSSYEQYF. In nucleotides, the CDR3 is TGTGCCAGCAGCTTACTAGTTAGCAGTTACGAGCAGTACTTC.